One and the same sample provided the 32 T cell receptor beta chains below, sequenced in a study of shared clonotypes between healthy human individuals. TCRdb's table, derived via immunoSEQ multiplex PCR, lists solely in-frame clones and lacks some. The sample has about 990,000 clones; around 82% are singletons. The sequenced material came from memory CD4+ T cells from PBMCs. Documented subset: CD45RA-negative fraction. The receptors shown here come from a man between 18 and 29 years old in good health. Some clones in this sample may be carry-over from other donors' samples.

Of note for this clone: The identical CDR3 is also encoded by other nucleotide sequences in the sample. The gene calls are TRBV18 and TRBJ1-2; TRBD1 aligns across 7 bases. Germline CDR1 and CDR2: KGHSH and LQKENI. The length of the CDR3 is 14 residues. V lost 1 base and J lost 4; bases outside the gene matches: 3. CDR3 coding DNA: TGTGCCAGCTCACCACAGGGGGCTGGCTATGGCTACACCTTC. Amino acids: CASSPQGAGYGYTF.

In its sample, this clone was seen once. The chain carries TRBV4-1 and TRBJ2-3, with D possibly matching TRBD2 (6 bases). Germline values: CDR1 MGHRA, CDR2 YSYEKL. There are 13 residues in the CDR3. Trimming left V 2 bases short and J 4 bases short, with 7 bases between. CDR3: CASSQRESDTQYF. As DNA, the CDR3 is TGCGCCAGCAGCCAACGGGAGTCAGATACGCAGTATTTT.

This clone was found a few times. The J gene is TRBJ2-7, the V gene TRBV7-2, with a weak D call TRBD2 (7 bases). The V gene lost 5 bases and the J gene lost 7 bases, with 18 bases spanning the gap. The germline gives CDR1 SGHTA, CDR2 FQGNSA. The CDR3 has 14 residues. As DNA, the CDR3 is TGTGCCAGCAGCCAACCCTGGGGGGGGCGTGAGCAGTACTTC. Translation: CASSQPWGGREQYF.

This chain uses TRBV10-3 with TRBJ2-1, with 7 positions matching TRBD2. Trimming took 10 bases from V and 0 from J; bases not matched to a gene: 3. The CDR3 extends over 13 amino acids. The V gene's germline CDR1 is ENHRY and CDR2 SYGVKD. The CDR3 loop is CATKRDSYNEQFF. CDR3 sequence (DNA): TGTGCCACGAAGCGGGACTCCTACAATGAGCAGTTCTTC.

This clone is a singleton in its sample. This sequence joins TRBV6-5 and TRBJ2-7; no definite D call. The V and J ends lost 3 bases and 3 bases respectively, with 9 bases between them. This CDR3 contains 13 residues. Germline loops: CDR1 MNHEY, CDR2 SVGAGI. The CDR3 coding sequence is TGTGCCAGCAGTTATGTGGGTTTCTACGAGCAGTACTTC. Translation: CASSYVGFYEQYF.

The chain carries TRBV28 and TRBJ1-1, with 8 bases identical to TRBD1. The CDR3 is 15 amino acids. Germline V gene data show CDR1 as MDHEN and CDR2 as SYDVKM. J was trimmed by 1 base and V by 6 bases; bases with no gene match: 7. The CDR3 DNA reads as TGTGCCAGCAGGAAAACAGGACAGGGGAACACTGAAGCTTTCTTT. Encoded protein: CASRKTGQGNTEAFF.

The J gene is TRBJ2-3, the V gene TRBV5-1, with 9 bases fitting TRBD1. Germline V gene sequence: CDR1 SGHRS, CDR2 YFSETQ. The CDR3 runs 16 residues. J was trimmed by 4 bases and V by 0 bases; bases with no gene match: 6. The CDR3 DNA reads TGCGCCAGCAGCTTGGCGGACAGGGGTATAGCAGATACGCAGTATTTT. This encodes CASSLADRGIADTQYF.

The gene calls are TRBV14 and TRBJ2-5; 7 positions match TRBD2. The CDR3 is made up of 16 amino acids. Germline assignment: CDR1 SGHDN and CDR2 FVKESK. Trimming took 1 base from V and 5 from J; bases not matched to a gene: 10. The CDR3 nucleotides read TGTGCCAGCAGCCAAGCCCGCCCCCGGGGAGGGGAGACCCAGTACTTC. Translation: CASSQARPRGGETQYF.

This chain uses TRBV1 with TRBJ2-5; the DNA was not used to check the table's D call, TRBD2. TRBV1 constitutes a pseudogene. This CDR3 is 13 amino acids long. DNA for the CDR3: TGCACCAGCAGCCCCGCTGTCGGGGAGACCCAGTACTTC. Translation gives CTSSPAVGETQYF.

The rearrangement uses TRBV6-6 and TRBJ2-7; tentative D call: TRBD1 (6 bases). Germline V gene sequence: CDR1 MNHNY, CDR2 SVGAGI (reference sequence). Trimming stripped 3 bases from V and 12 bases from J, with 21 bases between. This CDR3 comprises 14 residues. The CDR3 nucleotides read TGTGCCAGCAGTTATCAGGGGCCTTGGAGTACCCCGTACTTC. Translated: CASSYQGPWSTPYF.

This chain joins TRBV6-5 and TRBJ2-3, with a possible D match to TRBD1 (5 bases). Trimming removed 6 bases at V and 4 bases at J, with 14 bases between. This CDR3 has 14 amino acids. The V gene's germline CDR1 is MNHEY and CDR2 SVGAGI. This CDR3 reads CASRRGLDSDTQYF. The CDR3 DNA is TGTGCCAGCAGAAGGGGCCTTGACTCAGATACGCAGTATTTT.

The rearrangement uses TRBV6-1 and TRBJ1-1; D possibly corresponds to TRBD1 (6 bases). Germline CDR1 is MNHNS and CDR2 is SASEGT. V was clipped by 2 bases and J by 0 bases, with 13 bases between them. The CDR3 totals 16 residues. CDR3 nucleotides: TGTGCCAGCAGTGAAAAACCGGGACATTTGAACACTGAAGCTTTCTTT. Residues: CASSEKPGHLNTEAFF.

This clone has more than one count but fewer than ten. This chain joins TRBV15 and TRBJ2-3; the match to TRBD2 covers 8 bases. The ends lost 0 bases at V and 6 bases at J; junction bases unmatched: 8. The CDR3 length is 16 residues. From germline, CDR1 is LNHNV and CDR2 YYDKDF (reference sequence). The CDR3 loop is CATSRDRAGGWDTQYF. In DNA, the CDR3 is TGTGCCACCAGCAGAGATCGGGCGGGAGGATGGGATACGCAGTATTTT.

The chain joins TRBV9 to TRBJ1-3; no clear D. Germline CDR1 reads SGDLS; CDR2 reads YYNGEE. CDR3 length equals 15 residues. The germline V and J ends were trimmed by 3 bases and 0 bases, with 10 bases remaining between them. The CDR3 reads CASSDSHGSGNTIYF. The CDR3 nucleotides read TGTGCCAGCAGCGACAGCCACGGCTCTGGAAACACCATATATTTT.

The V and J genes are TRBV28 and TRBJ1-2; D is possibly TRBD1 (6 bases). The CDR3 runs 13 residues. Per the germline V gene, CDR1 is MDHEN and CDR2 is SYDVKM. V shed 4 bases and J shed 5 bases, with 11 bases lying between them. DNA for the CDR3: TGTGCCAGCAGTTCCCGAGGGGGGTATGGCTACACCTTC. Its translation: CASSSRGGYGYTF.

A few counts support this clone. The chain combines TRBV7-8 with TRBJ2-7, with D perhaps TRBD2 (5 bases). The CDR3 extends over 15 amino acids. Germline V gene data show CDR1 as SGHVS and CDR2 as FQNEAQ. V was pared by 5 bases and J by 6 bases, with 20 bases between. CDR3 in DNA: TGTGCCAGCAGCGGAAGCGGCTCTCTGGGCATCGAGCAGTACTTC. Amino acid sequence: CASSGSGSLGIEQYF.

For the CDR3, the DNA is TGTGCCAGCAGCCAAGATCAGAACGGTAACTATGGCTACACCTTC. It is translated as CASSQDQNGNYGYTF. The chain joins TRBV4-2 to TRBJ1-2; D call uncertain. V lost 0 bases to trimming and J lost 1 base, with 9 bases between them. Per the germline V gene, CDR1 is LGHNA and CDR2 is YNFKEQ. The CDR3 totals 15 residues.

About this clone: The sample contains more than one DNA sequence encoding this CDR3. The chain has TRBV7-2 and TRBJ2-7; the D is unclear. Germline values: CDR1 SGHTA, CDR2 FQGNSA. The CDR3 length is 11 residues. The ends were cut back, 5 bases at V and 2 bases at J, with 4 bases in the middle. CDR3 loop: CASSPAYEQYF. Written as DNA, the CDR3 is TGTGCCAGCAGCCCGGCCTACGAGCAGTACTTC.

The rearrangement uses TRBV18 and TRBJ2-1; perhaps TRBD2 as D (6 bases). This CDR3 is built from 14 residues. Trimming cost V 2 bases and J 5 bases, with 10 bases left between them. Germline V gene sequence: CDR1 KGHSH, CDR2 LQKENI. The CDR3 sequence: CASSPMGGDNEQFF. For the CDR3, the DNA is TGTGCCAGCTCACCAATGGGAGGAGACAATGAGCAGTTCTTC.

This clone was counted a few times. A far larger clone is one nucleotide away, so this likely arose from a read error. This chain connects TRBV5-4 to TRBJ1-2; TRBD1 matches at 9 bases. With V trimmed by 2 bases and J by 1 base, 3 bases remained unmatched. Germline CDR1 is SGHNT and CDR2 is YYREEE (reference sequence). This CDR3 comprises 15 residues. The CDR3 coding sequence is TGTGCCAGCAGCTTCATGACAGGGGGTAACTATGGCTACACCTTC. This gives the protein CASSFMTGGNYGYTF.

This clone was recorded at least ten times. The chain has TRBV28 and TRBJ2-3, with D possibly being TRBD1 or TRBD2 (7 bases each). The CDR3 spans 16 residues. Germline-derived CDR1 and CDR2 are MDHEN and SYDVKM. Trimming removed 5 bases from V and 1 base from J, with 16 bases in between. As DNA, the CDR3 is TGTGCCAGCAGTCCGACAGGGAGGGGAGGCACAGATACGCAGTATTTT. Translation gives CASSPTGRGGTDTQYF.

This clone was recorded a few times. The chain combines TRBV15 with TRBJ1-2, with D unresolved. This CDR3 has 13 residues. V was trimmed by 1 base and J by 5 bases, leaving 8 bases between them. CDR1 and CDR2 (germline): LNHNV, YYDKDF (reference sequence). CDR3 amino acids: CATSRGTVYGYTF. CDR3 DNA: TGTGCCACCAGCAGAGGGACGGTTTATGGCTACACCTTC.

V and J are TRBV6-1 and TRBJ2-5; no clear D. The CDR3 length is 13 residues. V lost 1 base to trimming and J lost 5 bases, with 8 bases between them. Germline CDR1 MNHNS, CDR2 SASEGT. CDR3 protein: CASSEEGRETQYF. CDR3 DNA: TGTGCCAGCAGTGAAGAGGGTAGGGAGACCCAGTACTTC.

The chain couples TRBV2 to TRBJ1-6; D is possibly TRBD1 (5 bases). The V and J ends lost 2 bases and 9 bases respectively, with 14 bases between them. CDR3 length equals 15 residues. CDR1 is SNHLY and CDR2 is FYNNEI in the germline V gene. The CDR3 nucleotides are TGTGCCAGCAGTGAAATTGGCCCGGGGGGTTCACCCCTCCACTTT. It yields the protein CASSEIGPGGSPLHF.

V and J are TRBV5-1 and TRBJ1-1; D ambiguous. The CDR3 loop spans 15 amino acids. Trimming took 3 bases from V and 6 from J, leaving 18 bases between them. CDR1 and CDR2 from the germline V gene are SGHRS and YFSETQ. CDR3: CASSSPTAGIPEAFF. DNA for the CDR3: TGCGCCAGCAGCTCTCCCACGGCGGGGATTCCTGAAGCTTTCTTT.

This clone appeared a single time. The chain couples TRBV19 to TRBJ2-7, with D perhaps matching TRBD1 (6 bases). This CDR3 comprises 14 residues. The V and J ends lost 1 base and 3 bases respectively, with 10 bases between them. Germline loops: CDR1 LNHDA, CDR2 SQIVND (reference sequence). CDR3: CASSIVDSVYEQYF. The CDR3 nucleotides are TGTGCCAGTAGTATAGTGGACAGCGTCTACGAGCAGTACTTC.

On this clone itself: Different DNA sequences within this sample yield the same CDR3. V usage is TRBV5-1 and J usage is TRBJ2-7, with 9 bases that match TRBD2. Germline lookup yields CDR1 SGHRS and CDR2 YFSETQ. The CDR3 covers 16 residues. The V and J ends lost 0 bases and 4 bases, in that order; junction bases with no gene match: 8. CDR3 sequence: CASSLAGREGRYEQYF. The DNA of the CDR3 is TGCGCCAGCAGCTTGGCCGGGCGGGAGGGCCGATACGAGCAGTACTTC.

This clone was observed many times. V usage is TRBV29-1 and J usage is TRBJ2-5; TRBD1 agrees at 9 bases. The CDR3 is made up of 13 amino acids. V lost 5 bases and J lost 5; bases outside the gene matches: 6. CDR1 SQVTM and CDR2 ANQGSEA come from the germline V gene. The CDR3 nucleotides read TGCAGCGTTCAGGACAGGGGAGGTGAGACCCAGTACTTC. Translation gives CSVQDRGGETQYF. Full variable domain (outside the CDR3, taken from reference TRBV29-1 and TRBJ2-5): SAVISQKPSRDICQRGTSLTIQCQVDSQVTMMFWYRQQPGQSLTLIATANQGSEATYESGFVIDKFPISRPNLTFSTLTVSNMSPEDSSIYLCSVQDRGGETQYFGPGTRLLVL.

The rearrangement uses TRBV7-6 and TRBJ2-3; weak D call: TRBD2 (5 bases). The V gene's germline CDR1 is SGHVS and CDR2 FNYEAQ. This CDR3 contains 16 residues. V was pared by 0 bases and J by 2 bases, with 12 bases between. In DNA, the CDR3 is TGTGCCAGCAGCTTAGCAGGAGGTACCATCACAGATACGCAGTATTTT. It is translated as CASSLAGGTITDTQYF.

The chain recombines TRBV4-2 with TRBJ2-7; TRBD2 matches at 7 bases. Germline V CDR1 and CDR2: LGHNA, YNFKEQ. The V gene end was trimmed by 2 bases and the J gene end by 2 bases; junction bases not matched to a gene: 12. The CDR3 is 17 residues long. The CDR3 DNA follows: TGTGCCAGCAGCCAAAAGGGATCGGGAGGTAAGCCCTACGAGCAGTACTTC. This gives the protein CASSQKGSGGKPYEQYF.

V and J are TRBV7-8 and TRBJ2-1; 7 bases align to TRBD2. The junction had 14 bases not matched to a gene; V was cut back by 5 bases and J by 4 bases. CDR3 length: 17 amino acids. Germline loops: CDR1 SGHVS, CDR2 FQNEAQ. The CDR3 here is CASSLVTQRDDYNEQFF. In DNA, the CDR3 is TGTGCCAGCAGCCTCGTGACCCAGCGGGACGATTACAATGAGCAGTTCTTC.

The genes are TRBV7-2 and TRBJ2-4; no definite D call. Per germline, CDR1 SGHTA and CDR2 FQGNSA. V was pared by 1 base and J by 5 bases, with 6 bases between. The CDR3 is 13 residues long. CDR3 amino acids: CASSLVAENIQYF. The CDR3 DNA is TGTGCCAGCAGCTTAGTGGCAGAAAACATTCAGTACTTC.